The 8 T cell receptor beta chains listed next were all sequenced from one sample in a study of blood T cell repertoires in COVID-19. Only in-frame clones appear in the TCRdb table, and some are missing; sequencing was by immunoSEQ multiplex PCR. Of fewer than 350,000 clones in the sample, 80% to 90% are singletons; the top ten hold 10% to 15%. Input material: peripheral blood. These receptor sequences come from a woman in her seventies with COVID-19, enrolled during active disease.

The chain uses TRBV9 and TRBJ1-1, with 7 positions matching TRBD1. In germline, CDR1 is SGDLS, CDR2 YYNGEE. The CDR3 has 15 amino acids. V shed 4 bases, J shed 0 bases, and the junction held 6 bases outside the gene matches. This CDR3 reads CASSTRGQMNTEAFF. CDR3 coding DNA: TGTGCCAGCAGCACGAGGGGACAGATGAACACTGAAGCTTTCTTT.

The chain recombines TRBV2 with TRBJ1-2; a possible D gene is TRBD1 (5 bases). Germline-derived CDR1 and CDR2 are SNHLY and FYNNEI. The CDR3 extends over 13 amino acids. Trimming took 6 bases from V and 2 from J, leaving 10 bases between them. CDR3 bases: TGTGCCAGCAGCAGCGGGGGAAACTATGGCTACACCTTC. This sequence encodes CASSSGGNYGYTF. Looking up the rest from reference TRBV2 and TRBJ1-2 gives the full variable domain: EPEVTQTPSHQVTQMGQEVILRCVPISNHLYFYWYRQILGQKVEFLVSFYNNEISEKSEIFDDQFSVERPDGSNFTLKIRSTKLEDSAMYFCASSSGGNYGYTFGSGTRLTVV.

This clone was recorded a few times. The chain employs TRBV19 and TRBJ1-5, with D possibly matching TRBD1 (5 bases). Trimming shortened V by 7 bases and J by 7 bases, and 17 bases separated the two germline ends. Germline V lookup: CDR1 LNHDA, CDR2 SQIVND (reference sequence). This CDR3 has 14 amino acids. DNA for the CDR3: TGTGCCAGTACCCACATCGGGGGAAGCCAGCCCCAGCATTTT. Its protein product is CASTHIGGSQPQHF.

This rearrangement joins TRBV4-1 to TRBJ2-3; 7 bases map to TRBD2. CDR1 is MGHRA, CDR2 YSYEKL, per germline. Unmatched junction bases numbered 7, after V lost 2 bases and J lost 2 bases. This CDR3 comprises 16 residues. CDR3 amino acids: CASSQPWRGSTDTQYF. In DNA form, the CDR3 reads TGCGCCAGCAGCCAACCCTGGCGGGGGTCCACAGATACGCAGTATTTT.

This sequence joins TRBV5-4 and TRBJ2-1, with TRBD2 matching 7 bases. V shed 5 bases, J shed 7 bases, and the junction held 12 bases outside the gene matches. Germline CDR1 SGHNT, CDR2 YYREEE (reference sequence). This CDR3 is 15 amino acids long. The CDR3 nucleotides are TGTGCCAGCAGGCCTTGGGGGGGAGCCGCGAATGAGCAGTTCTTC. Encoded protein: CASRPWGGAANEQFF.

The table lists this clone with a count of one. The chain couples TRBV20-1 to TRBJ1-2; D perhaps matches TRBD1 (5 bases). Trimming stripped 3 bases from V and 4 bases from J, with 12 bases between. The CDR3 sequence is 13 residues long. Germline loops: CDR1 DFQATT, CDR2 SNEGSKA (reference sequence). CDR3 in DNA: TGCAGTGCTAGTCTCGACAGCCCCTATGGCTACACCTTC. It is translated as CSASLDSPYGYTF.

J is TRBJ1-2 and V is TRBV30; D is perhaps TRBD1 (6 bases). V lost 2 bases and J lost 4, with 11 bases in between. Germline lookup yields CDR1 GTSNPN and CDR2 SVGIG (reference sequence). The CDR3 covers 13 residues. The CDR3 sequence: CAWSNGQSYGYTF. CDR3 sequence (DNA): TGTGCCTGGAGTAACGGACAGAGCTATGGCTACACCTTC. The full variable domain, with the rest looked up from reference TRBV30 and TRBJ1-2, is SQTIHQWPATLVQPVGSPLSLECTVEGTSNPNLYWYRQAAGRGLQLLFYSVGIGQISSEVPQNLSASRPQDRQFILSSKKLLLSDSGFYLCAWSNGQSYGYTFGSGTRLTVV.

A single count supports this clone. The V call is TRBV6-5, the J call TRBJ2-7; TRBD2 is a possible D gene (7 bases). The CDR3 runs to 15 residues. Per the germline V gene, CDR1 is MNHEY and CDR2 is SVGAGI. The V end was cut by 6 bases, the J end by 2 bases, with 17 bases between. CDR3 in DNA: TGTGCCAGCAGATTTTCAGGGCGGGGGCCCTACGAGCAGTACTTC. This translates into CASRFSGRGPYEQYF.